What follows describes a single T cell receptor beta chain. This sample is drawn from a study of T cells after yellow fever vaccination. TCRdb re-analysed the 5' RACE reads in MiXCR, keeping a single row per CDR3 protein. The table has 45,000 to 60,000 distinct CDR3 sequences, more than 6.5% seen once. The germline V gene has CDR1 SGHVS and CDR2 FNYEAQ. Trimming stripped 5 bases from V and 5 bases from J, with 12 bases between. The CDR3 spans 13 residues. The chain has TRBV7-6 and TRBJ1-2; D perhaps matches TRBD1 (5 bases). Sequenced here: CD8+ T cells not binding an NS4B(214-222) dextramer, sorted from PBMCs, sampled 35 to 50 days after the first yellow fever vaccination. The receptor comes from a man younger than 35 who received the YFV17D yellow fever vaccine. The CDR3 nucleotides are TGTGCCAGCAGCCCGGGGGGGACGTATGGCTACACCTTC. Translated: CASSPGGTYGYTF.